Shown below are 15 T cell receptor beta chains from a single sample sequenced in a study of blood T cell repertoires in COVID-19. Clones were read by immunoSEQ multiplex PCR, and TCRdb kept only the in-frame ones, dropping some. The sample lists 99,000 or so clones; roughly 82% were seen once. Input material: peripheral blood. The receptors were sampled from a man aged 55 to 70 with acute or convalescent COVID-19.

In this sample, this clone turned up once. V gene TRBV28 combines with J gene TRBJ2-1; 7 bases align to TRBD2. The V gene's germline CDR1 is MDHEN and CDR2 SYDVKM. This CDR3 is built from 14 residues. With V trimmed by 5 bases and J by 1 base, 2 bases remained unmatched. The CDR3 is CASSAAGSYNEQFF. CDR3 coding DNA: TGTGCCAGCAGTGCAGCGGGGTCCTACAATGAGCAGTTCTTC.

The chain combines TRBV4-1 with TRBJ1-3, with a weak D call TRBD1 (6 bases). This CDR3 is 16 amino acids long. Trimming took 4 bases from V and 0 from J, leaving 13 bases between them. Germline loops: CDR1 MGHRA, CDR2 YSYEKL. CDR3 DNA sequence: TGCGCCAGCAGCCTTCAGGGGATGGCCTCTGGAAACACCATATATTTT. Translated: CASSLQGMASGNTIYF.

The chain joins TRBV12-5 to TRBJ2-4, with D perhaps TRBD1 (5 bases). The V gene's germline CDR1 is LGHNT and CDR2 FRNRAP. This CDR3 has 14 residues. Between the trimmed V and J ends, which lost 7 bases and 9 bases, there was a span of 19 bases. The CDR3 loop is CASVQQATVGIQYF. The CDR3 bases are TGTGCTAGTGTTCAACAAGCGACAGTGGGCATTCAGTACTTC.

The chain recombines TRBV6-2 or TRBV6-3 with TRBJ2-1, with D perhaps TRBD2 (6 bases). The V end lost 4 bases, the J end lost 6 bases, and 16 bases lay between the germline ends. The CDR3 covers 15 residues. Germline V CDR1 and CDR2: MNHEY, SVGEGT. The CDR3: CASSSETRFPNEQFF. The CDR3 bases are TGTGCCAGCAGTTCCGAGACTAGGTTCCCCAATGAGCAGTTCTTC.

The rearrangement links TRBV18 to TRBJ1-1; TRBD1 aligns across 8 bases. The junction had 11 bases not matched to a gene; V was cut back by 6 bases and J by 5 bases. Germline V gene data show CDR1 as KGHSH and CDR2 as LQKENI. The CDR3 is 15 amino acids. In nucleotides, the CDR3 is TGTGCCAGCTCCCGAGAACAGGGGGGGTATACTGAAGCTTTCTTT. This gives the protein CASSREQGGYTEAFF.

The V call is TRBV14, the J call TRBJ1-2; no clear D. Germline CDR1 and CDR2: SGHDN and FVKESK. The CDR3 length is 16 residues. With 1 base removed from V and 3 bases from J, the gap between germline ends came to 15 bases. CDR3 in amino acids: CASSQGEGGWDYGYTF. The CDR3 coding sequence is TGTGCCAGCAGCCAAGGGGAGGGTGGCTGGGACTATGGCTACACCTTC.

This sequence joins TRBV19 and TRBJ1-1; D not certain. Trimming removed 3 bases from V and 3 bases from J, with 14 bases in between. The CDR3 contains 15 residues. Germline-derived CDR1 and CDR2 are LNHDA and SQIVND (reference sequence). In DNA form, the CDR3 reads TGTGCCAGTAGTATCGGTCGAGAGGCGGACACTGAAGCTTTCTTT. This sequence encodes CASSIGREADTEAFF.

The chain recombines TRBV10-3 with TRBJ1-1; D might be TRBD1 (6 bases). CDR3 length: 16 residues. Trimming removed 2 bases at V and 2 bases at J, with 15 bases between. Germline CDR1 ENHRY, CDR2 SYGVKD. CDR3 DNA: TGTGCCATCAGTGAGCCCCCCGACAGGCTTAACACTGAAGCTTTCTTT. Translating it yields CAISEPPDRLNTEAFF.

Written as DNA, the CDR3 is TGTGCCAGCAGCCAAGTGGGACAGGCGACTAACTATGGCTACACCTTC. This translates into CASSQVGQATNYGYTF. The chain has TRBV3-1 (or the pseudogene TRBV3-2) and TRBJ1-2; the match to TRBD1 covers 8 bases. The CDR3 has 16 amino acids. Per germline, CDR1 LGHDT and CDR2 YNNKEL (reference sequence). The trim removed 1 base at V and 0 bases at J, leaving 4 bases unmatched.

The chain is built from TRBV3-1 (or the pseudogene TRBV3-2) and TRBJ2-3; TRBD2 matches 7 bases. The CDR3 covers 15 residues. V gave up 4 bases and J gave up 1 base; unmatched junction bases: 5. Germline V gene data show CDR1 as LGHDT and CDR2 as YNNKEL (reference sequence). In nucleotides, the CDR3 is TGTGCCAGCAGCCGAACTAGCGTAGGCACAGATACGCAGTATTTT. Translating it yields CASSRTSVGTDTQYF.

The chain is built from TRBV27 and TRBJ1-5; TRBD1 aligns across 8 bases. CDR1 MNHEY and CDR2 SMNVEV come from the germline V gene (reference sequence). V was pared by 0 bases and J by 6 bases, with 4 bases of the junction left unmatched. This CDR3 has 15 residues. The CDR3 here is CASSLSWQGAQPQHF. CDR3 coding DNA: TGTGCCAGCAGTTTATCATGGCAGGGGGCTCAGCCCCAGCATTTT.

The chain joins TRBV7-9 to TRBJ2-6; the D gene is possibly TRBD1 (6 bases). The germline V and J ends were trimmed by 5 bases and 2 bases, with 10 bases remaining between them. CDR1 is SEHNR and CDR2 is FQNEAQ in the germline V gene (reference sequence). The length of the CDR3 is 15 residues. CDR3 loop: CASSQRTAGANVLTF. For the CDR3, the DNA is TGTGCCAGCAGCCAACGGACAGCTGGGGCCAACGTCCTGACTTTC.

The CDR3 DNA follows: TGTGCCAGCAGCCCCCGCGGCCAACTTGAAAACTATGGCTACACCTTC. This encodes CASSPRGQLENYGYTF. The chain has TRBV7-9 and TRBJ1-2; D not certain. Per germline, CDR1 SEHNR and CDR2 FQNEAQ (reference sequence). There are 16 residues in the CDR3. Trimming took 5 bases from V and 2 from J, leaving 18 bases between them.

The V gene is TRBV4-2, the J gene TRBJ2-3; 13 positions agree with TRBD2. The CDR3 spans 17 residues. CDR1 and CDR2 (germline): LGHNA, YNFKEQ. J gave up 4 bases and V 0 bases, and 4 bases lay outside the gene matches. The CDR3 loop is CASSQDGLAGVADTQYF. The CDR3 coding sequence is TGTGCCAGCAGCCAAGACGGACTAGCGGGAGTTGCAGATACGCAGTATTTT.

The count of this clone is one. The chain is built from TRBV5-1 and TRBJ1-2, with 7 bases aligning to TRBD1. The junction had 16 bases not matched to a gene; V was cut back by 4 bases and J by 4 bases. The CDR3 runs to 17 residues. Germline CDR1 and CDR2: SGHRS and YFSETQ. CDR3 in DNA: TGCGCCAGCAGCCCGTTGATTCGAAGAGGGGGCGGCTATGGCTACACCTTC. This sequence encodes CASSPLIRRGGGYGYTF. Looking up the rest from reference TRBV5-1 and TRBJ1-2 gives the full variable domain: KAGVTQTPRYLIKTRGQQVTLSCSPISGHRSVSWYQQTPGQGLQFLFEYFSETQRNKGNFPGRFSGRQFSNSRSEMNVSTLELGDSALYLCASSPLIRRGGGYGYTFGSGTRLTVV.